The source of this T cell receptor beta chain is a study of post-analysis software for immune sequencing data. Study results and caveats: Controls had lower frequencies than patients of about 5 TRBV segments, which included TRBV5-6, TRBV5-1 and TRBV20-1. Strong co-clustering by F measure linked samples that shared a preparation batch.

With regard to this clonotype: As yet, its antigen is unknown.

Between the trimmed V and J ends, which lost 3 bases and 5 bases, there was a span of 14 bases. CDR1 and CDR2 (germline): KGHSH, LQKENI. The CDR3 totals 15 residues. The library was made from cDNA and included unique molecular identifiers. Using its own MiXCR run on the PCR reads, TCRdb lists one record per CDR3 protein. This sample has hundreds of thousands of distinct CDR3 sequences, with 55% to 70% found just once. This clonotype was obtained from a girl aged 2-10 years with multiple sclerosis. The specimen was blood. This chain connects TRBV18 to TRBJ2-1, with D possibly being TRBD2 (6 bases). CDR3 bases: TGTGCCAGCTCACCGAGGAGGGCGCCGGACAATGAGCAGTTCTTC. Residues: CASSPRRAPDNEQFF.